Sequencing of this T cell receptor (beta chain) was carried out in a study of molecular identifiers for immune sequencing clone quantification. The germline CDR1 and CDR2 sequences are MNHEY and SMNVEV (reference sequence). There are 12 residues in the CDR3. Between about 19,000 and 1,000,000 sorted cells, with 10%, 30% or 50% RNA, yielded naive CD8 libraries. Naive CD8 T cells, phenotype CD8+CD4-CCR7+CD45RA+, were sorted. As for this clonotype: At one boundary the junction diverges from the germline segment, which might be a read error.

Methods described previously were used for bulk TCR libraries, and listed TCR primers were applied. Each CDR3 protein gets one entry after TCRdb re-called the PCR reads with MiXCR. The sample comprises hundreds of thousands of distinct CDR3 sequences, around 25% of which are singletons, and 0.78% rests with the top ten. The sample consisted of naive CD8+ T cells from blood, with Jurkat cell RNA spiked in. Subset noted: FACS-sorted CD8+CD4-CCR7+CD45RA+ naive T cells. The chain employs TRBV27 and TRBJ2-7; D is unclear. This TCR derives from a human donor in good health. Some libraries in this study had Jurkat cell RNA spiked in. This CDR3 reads CACSPGPYEQYF. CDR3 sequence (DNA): TGTGCCTGCAGCCCAGGTCCCTACGAGCAGTACTTC.